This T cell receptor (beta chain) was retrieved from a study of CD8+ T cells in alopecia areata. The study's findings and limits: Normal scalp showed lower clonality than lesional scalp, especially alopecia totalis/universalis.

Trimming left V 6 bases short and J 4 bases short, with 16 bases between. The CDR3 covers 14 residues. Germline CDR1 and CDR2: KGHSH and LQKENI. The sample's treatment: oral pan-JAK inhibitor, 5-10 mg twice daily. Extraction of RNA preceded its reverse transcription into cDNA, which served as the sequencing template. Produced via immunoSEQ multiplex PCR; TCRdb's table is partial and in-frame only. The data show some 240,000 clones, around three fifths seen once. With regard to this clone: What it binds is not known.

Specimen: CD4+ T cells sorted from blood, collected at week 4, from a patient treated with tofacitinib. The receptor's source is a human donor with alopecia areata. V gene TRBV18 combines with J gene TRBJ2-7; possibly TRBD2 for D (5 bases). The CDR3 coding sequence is TGTGCCAGCTCCCGGGGAAGGGATAGTTACGAGCAGTACTTC. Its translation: CASSRGRDSYEQYF.